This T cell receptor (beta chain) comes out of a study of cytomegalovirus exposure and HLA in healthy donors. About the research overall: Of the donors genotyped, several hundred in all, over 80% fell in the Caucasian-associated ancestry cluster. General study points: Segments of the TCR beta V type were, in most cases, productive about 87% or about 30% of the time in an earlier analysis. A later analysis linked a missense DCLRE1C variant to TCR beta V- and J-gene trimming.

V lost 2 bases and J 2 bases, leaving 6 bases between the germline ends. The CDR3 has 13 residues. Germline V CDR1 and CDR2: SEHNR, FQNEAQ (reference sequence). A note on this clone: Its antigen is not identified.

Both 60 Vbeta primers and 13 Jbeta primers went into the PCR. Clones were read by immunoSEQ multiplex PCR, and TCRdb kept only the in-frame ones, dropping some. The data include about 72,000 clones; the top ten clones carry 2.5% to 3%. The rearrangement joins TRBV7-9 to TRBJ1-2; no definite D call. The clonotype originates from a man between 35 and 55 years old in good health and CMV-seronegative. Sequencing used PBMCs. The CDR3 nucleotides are TGTGCCAGCAGCTTAATAAGCAACTATGGCTACACCTTC. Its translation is CASSLISNYGYTF.